The 27 T cell receptor beta chains below come from one sample, sequenced in a study of blood T cell repertoires in COVID-19. Sequenced by immunoSEQ multiplex PCR; TCRdb stores in-frame clones only, minus some. Among about 110,000 clones listed, around 64% were seen once. Sequenced material: peripheral blood. The receptors were gathered from a middle-aged woman with acute or convalescent COVID-19.

The gene calls are TRBV28 and TRBJ1-4; possibly TRBD1 for D (6 bases). Trimming took off 8 bases at V and 8 bases at J, with 15 bases between the two ends. This CDR3 is built from 13 residues. Germline CDR1 is MDHEN and CDR2 is SYDVKM. This CDR3 reads CASSRTAAEKLFF. As DNA, the CDR3 is TGTGCCAGCTCAAGGACAGCCGCAGAAAAACTGTTTTTT.

This clone was recorded a few times. This sequence joins TRBV19 and TRBJ2-2; maybe TRBD1 (5 bases). Germline CDR1 LNHDA, CDR2 SQIVND (reference sequence). Trimming took off 6 bases at V and 7 bases at J, with 12 bases between the two ends. The length of the CDR3 is 13 residues. The CDR3 nucleotides are TGTGCCAGTAGGCAGGGCTATGTCGGGGAGCTGTTTTTT. Amino acids: CASRQGYVGELFF.

V gene TRBV28 combines with J gene TRBJ2-7; 9 bases are shared with TRBD1. The CDR3 sequence is 14 residues long. V lost 2 bases to trimming and J lost 3 bases; unmatched junction nucleotides: 2. Germline V lookup: CDR1 MDHEN, CDR2 SYDVKM. The CDR3 nucleotides are TGTGCCAGCAGTTTAGGGGACAGGGTCTACGAGCAGTACTTC. The encoded protein is CASSLGDRVYEQYF. Full variable domain (missing parts from reference TRBV28 and TRBJ2-7): DVKVTQSSRYLVKRTGEKVFLECVQDMDHENMFWYRQDPGLGLRLIYFSYDVKMKEKGDIPEGYSVSREKKERFSLILESASTNQTSMYLCASSLGDRVYEQYFGPGTRLTVT.

The genes are TRBV28 and TRBJ2-2; D not resolved. The V and J ends lost 4 bases and 5 bases respectively, with 11 bases between them. The CDR3 runs to 14 residues. Per germline, CDR1 MDHEN and CDR2 SYDVKM. Here the CDR3 reads CASSSPRWTGELFF. CDR3 sequence (DNA): TGTGCCAGCAGTTCCCCGCGTTGGACCGGGGAGCTGTTTTTT.

This chain uses TRBV7-9 with TRBJ2-5, with 10 nucleotides matching TRBD2. The trim removed 6 bases at V and 0 bases at J, leaving 10 bases unmatched. This CDR3 is built from 17 residues. Germline assignment: CDR1 SEHNR and CDR2 FQNEAQ (reference sequence). The CDR3 bases are TGTGCCAGCAGTCCACTAGCGGGGAAGGGTTACCAAGAGACCCAGTACTTC. Its translation: CASSPLAGKGYQETQYF. Combining the CDR3 with reference TRBV7-9 and TRBJ2-5 gives the whole variable domain DTGVSQNPRHKITKRGQNVTFRCDPISEHNRLYWYRQTLGQGPEFLTYFQNEAQLEKSRLLSDRFSAERPKGSFSTLEIQRTEQGDSAMYLCASSPLAGKGYQETQYFGPGTRLLVL.

CDR3 DNA: TGTGCCAGCAGTTTATCGTACGGGACTAGCAGCGGTACGCAGTATTTT. Encoded protein: CASSLSYGTSSGTQYF. The rearrangement links TRBV27 to TRBJ2-3; 9 bases match TRBD2. The CDR3 totals 16 residues. Germline values: CDR1 MNHEY, CDR2 SMNVEV (reference sequence). J was trimmed by 8 bases and V by 0 bases; bases with no gene match: 9.

This clone has a handful of counts. The rearrangement joins TRBV7-2 to TRBJ2-3, with D possibly matching TRBD1 (6 bases). Germline V CDR1 and CDR2: SGHTA, FQGNSA. Trimming left V 4 bases short and J 1 base short, with 9 bases between. The CDR3 runs to 14 residues. In DNA form, the CDR3 reads TGTGCCAGCAGCTCCCGACAGGGCACAGATACGCAGTATTTT. This translates into CASSSRQGTDTQYF.

This clone appeared a single time. This chain connects TRBV5-4 to TRBJ2-2; tentative D call: TRBD1 (6 bases). Trimming left V 3 bases short and J 5 bases short, with 17 bases between. CDR1 is SGHNT, CDR2 YYREEE, per germline (reference sequence). The CDR3 has 16 amino acids. In DNA, the CDR3 is TGTGCCAGCAGCTCAAATACAGGGAGTTGGACCGGGGAGCTGTTTTTT. The encoded protein is CASSSNTGSWTGELFF.

This clone was seen only a few times. J is TRBJ1-5 and V is TRBV28; D not resolved. The V and J ends lost 6 bases and 0 bases respectively, with 36 bases between them. Germline assignment: CDR1 MDHEN and CDR2 SYDVKM. The CDR3 consists of 23 residues. The CDR3 protein is CASSNIAWTGKPKRGYSNQPQHF. DNA of the CDR3: TGTGCCAGCAGCAATATAGCCTGGACCGGGAAACCAAAACGGGGATATAGCAATCAGCCCCAGCATTTT.

The V and J genes are TRBV2 and TRBJ1-2; D call uncertain. V gave up 6 bases and J gave up 4 bases, with 12 bases separating them. Germline lookup yields CDR1 SNHLY and CDR2 FYNNEI. This CDR3 is 13 amino acids long. The CDR3 DNA reads as TGTGCCAGCAGCGAGTCGGGTGGCTATGGCTACACCTTC. Its translation: CASSESGGYGYTF.

The V gene is TRBV7-9, the J gene TRBJ2-1, with 8 bases matching TRBD2. The CDR3 runs 17 residues. Germline V gene data show CDR1 as SEHNR and CDR2 as FQNEAQ (reference sequence). V lost 5 bases to trimming and J lost 5 bases; unmatched junction nucleotides: 14. CDR3 region: CASSKVGGAANDNEQFF. Written as DNA, the CDR3 is TGTGCCAGCAGCAAGGTCGGGGGGGCAGCGAACGACAATGAGCAGTTCTTC.

This chain uses TRBV6-5 with TRBJ1-2; D possibly corresponds to TRBD1 (6 bases). The germline CDR1 and CDR2 sequences are MNHEY and SVGAGI. The CDR3 is made up of 15 amino acids. Between the trimmed V and J ends, which lost 5 bases and 0 bases, there was a span of 13 bases. The chain's CDR3 is CASSNYRAANYGYTF. The DNA for the CDR3 is TGTGCCAGCAGTAACTACAGGGCGGCTAACTATGGCTACACCTTC.

The rearrangement joins TRBV11-2 to TRBJ2-1, with 7 positions matching TRBD2. The V gene's germline CDR1 is SGHAT and CDR2 FQNNGV. Trimming removed 3 bases from V and 9 bases from J; junction bases left unmatched: 14. The CDR3 loop spans 16 amino acids. CDR3 coding DNA: TGTGCCAGCAGCTTGTCCGGGGACTACCCCCCTCGTGAGCAGTTCTTC. Residues: CASSLSGDYPPREQFF.

This rearrangement joins TRBV19 to TRBJ1-5, with D possibly TRBD1 on 6 matching bases. The CDR3 length is 17 residues. Germline V gene data show CDR1 as LNHDA and CDR2 as SQIVND (reference sequence). Trimming left V 3 bases short and J 3 bases short, with 18 bases between. The CDR3 region has the DNA TGTGCCAGTAGTATCGGGGGGGGCCGCCCTTTCAATCAGCCCCAGCATTTT. Its translation: CASSIGGGRPFNQPQHF.

The gene calls are TRBV7-2 and TRBJ2-7, with D maybe TRBD1 (6 bases). This CDR3 comprises 14 residues. Germline loops: CDR1 SGHTA, CDR2 FQGNSA. Trimming took off 1 base at V and 6 bases at J, with 13 bases between the two ends. The CDR3 nucleotides are TGTGCCAGCAGCTTAGAACAGGGTTTCGGCGAGCAGTACTTC. This encodes CASSLEQGFGEQYF.

The chain employs TRBV6-2 or TRBV6-3 and TRBJ2-7, with TRBD1 matching 10 bases. V shed 6 bases and J 2 bases; nucleotides not matched to a gene: 4. The CDR3 runs to 14 residues. The V gene's germline CDR1 is MNHEY and CDR2 SVGEGT. CDR3 DNA sequence: TGTGCCAGCAGCTCGGGACAGGGGCCCTACGAGCAGTACTTC. It yields the protein CASSSGQGPYEQYF.

J is TRBJ1-2 and V is TRBV6-5; 8 nucleotides line up with TRBD1. CDR3 size: 13 residues. J was trimmed by 7 bases and V by 2 bases; bases with no gene match: 3. Germline V gene data show CDR1 as MNHEY and CDR2 as SVGAGI. The CDR3 nucleotides are TGTGCCAGCAGTTACCCAGGACAGGGTGGCTACACCTTC. Amino acids: CASSYPGQGGYTF.

This clone is a singleton in its sample. This sequence joins TRBV6-2 or TRBV6-3 and TRBJ2-5, with D possibly being TRBD2 (5 bases). Germline V lookup: CDR1 MNHEY, CDR2 SVGEGT. V gave up 5 bases and J gave up 5 bases, with 9 bases separating them. The CDR3 sequence is 12 residues long. The CDR3 DNA is TGTGCCAGCAGTACCTCGGGGGAGACCCAGTACTTC. Protein product: CASSTSGETQYF.

The rearrangement joins TRBV19 to TRBJ2-1; TRBD1 matches 8 bases. With V trimmed by 5 bases and J by 10 bases, 7 bases remained unmatched. The CDR3 spans 13 residues. Germline V gene lookup returns CDR1 LNHDA and CDR2 SQIVND (reference sequence). CDR3 bases: TGTGCCAGTAGTGACCAGGGGGCATGGGAGCAGTTCTTC. It encodes CASSDQGAWEQFF.

This clone was observed once. The chain combines TRBV9 with TRBJ2-5; TRBD2 aligns across 9 bases. CDR3 length: 16 residues. The V gene's germline CDR1 is SGDLS and CDR2 YYNGEE. Trimming took 0 bases from V and 5 from J; bases not matched to a gene: 8. The CDR3 loop is CASSVGVAGVAETQYF. The CDR3 DNA reads TGTGCCAGCAGCGTAGGAGTAGCGGGGGTCGCCGAGACCCAGTACTTC.

This clone was counted a single time. The J gene is TRBJ1-6, the V gene TRBV2, with 7 bases lining up with TRBD1. The CDR3 consists of 16 residues. CDR1 is SNHLY, CDR2 FYNNEI, per germline. The V gene end was trimmed by 7 bases and the J gene end by 7 bases; junction bases not matched to a gene: 13. CDR3 loop: CASTLRSGQSNSPLHF. The CDR3 DNA reads TGTGCCAGCACCTTAAGGTCGGGACAGTCGAATTCACCCCTCCACTTT.

The CDR3 DNA sequence: TGTGCTAGTGGTCTGACGACTGCCCAGCCCCAGCATTTT. As protein: CASGLTTAQPQHF. The V gene is TRBV12-5, the J gene TRBJ1-5; no reliable D call. The CDR3 contains 13 residues. Per germline, CDR1 LGHNT and CDR2 FRNRAP. V was shortened by 5 bases and J by 7 bases, with 12 bases between the two germline ends. Looking up the rest from reference TRBV12-5 and TRBJ1-5 gives the full variable domain: DARVTQTPRHKVTEMGQEVTMRCQPILGHNTVFWYRQTMMQGLELLAYFRNRAPLDDSGMPKDRFSAEMPDATLATLKIQPSEPRDSAVYFCASGLTTAQPQHFGDGTRLSIL.

The chain has TRBV14 and TRBJ1-6, with D maybe TRBD1 (5 bases). The CDR3 has 15 amino acids. V was pared by 1 base and J by 5 bases, with 9 bases between. Germline CDR1 and CDR2: SGHDN and FVKESK. Written as DNA, the CDR3 is TGTGCCAGCAGCCAAGCGGGGGGGAATAATTCACCCCTCCACTTT. This encodes CASSQAGGNNSPLHF. Filled out from reference TRBV14 and TRBJ1-6, the complete variable domain reads EAGVTQFPSHSVIEKGQTVTLRCDPISGHDNLYWYRRVMGKEIKFLLHFVKESKQDESGMPNNRFLAERTGGTYSTLKVQPAELEDSGVYFCASSQAGGNNSPLHFGNGTRLTVT.

This clone occurred a few times. The J gene is TRBJ2-7, the V gene TRBV29-1; weak D call: TRBD1 (5 bases). With 3 bases removed from V and 1 base from J, the gap between germline ends came to 7 bases. This CDR3 region has 12 residues. Germline lookup yields CDR1 SQVTM and CDR2 ANQGSEA. CDR3 sequence reads: CSVEGQSYEQYF. CDR3 bases: TGCAGCGTTGAGGGGCAGTCCTACGAGCAGTACTTC.

The chain employs TRBV7-9 and TRBJ2-3, with 8 bases matching TRBD2. V shed 5 bases, J shed 6 bases, and the junction held 13 bases outside the gene matches. CDR1 and CDR2 (germline): SEHNR, FQNEAQ (reference sequence). The CDR3 runs to 16 residues. The CDR3 DNA reads as TGTGCCAGCAGCCCCGTGGGCGGGGGGTCCAGGGATACGCAGTATTTT. Translated, it gives CASSPVGGGSRDTQYF. The variable domain in full, completed from reference TRBV7-9 and TRBJ2-3, reads DTGVSQNPRHKITKRGQNVTFRCDPISEHNRLYWYRQTLGQGPEFLTYFQNEAQLEKSRLLSDRFSAERPKGSFSTLEIQRTEQGDSAMYLCASSPVGGGSRDTQYFGPGTRLTVL.

As for this clone: Since a much larger clone is just one base distant, this may be a read error. The same CDR3 also results from other DNA sequences found in this sample. The V gene is TRBV6-1, the J gene TRBJ2-1; 7 bases fit TRBD2. The germline V gene encodes CDR1 MNHNS and CDR2 SASEGT. The CDR3 sequence is 14 residues long. The CDR3 loop reads CASSESGEWNEQFF. CDR3 DNA sequence: TGTGCCAGTAGTGAAAGCGGGGAGTGGAATGAGCAGTTCTTC.

The chain combines TRBV7-3 with TRBJ2-5; D is possibly TRBD1 (5 bases). The germline V and J ends were trimmed by 5 bases and 2 bases, with 12 bases remaining between them. The CDR3 contains 14 residues. CDR1 is SGHTA, CDR2 FQGTGA, per germline. CDR3 residues: CASSTATEQETQYF. CDR3 DNA sequence: TGTGCCAGCAGCACCGCGACAGAACAAGAGACCCAGTACTTC. The entire variable domain, with the rest obtained from reference TRBV7-3 and TRBJ2-5, is as follows: GAGVSQTPSNKVTEKGKYVELRCDPISGHTALYWYRQSLGQGPEFLIYFQGTGAADDSGLPNDRFFAVRPEGSVSTLKIQRTERGDSAVYLCASSTATEQETQYFGPGTRLLVL.